Ten or more counts support the clone carrying this TCR beta chain. As yet, its antigen is unknown. Amplified TCR beta CDR3 regions derived from RNA transcripts. The study used the HTBI primer set for a first-round RT-PCR of the TCR CDR3. MiXCR was run by TCRdb on the multiplex PCR reads, yielding one entry per CDR3 protein. The table records 350,000 or so distinct CDR3 sequences, 15% to 20% of them present only once. The data are from a study of T cells in Graves' hyperthyroidism and ophthalmopathy. The study, taken as a whole, reports: With a median lead of approximately 6 months before onset, the model predicted ophthalmopathy. Blood also carried most thyroid clonotypes expanded above 0.001.

Trimming shortened V by 0 bases and J by 0 bases, and 5 bases separated the two germline ends. CDR1 is MNHEY, CDR2 SVGEGT, per germline. This CDR3 region has 15 residues. PBMCs were collected from a 10 ml volume of fresh peripheral blood. The source material was blood. The gene calls are TRBV6-2 or TRBV6-3 and TRBJ2-2; D remains ambiguous. This sequence was found in a woman between 40 and 55 years old with Graves' ophthalmopathy. The CDR3 loop is CASSYSTANTGELFF. DNA of the CDR3: TGTGCCAGCAGTTACTCGACCGCGAACACCGGGGAGCTGTTTTTT.